Below, 12 T cell receptor delta chains from the same sample are listed, as sequenced in a study of Vδ1+ human thymocytes. Findings of the study overall: Thymic TRG and TRD repertoires appeared highly polyclonal.

Sequences come from RNA converted to cDNA by reverse transcription. The CDR3 regions were amplified by multiplex PCR from V-gene primers to a constant-region primer. TCRdb re-processed the multiplex PCR reads via CATT. The sample contains more than 50,000 delta-chain clones, roughly 16% of which appear only once. Their antigens remain unidentified. What was sequenced was Vdelta1+ gamma-delta thymocytes from the thymus. Subset denoted: FACS-sorted CD3+ TCRalphabeta- TCRVdelta1+ TCRVdelta2- thymocytes. These TCRs come from a girl under two years old who had congenital heart surgery.

The chain links TRDV1 to TRDJ1, with 12 nucleotides matching TRDD3. Germline values: CDR1 TSWWSYY, CDR2 QGS. The CDR3 is 22 residues long. J lost 0 bases, V lost 2 bases, and 19 bases had no gene match. CDR3 in amino acids: CALGEGPVLALGDTHYTDKLIF. CDR3 nucleotide sequence: TGTGCTCTTGGGGAAGGTCCCGTCCTCGCGCTGGGGGATACGCATTACACCGATAAACTCATCTTT.

This rearrangement joins TRDV1 to TRDJ1, with 8 bases lining up with TRDD3. V dropped 4 bases and J dropped 0; count of bases not matched to a gene: 13. The CDR3 consists of 18 residues. Germline V CDR1 and CDR2: TSWWSYY, QGS. The CDR3 sequence: CALGGTPTGGWYTDKLIF. As DNA, the CDR3 is TGTGCTCTTGGGGGAACCCCGACTGGGGGCTGGTACACCGATAAACTCATCTTT.

The rearrangement uses TRDV1 and TRDJ1; a possible D gene is TRDD3 (5 bases). CDR1 is TSWWSYY and CDR2 is QGS in the germline V gene. This CDR3 has 18 amino acids. The V and J ends lost 4 bases and 3 bases respectively, with 24 bases between them. The CDR3 sequence is CALGGLGSTGVSPDKLIF. The CDR3 DNA is TGTGCTCTTGGGGGACTCGGGAGTACTGGAGTTAGTCCCGATAAACTCATCTTT.

This clone has a handful of counts. This chain links TRDV1 with TRDJ1, with D maybe TRDD3 (8 bases). Per the germline V gene, CDR1 is TSWWSYY and CDR2 is QGS. The V end was cut by 3 bases, the J end by 0 bases, with 23 bases between. The CDR3 length is 19 residues. CDR3 sequence: CALGDIPTGLGEYTDKLIF. The CDR3 nucleotides are TGTGCTCTTGGGGATATTCCTACGGGGCTGGGGGAGTACACCGATAAACTCATCTTT.

This clone was seen a handful of times. This rearrangement joins TRDV1 to TRDJ1, with D possibly being TRDD2 or TRDD3 (5 bases each). Germline loops: CDR1 TSWWSYY, CDR2 QGS. The V and J ends lost 9 bases and 3 bases respectively, with 32 bases between them. The CDR3 totals 19 residues. The CDR3, as DNA: TGTGCTCTCCTCAAATCTTCCCCTAGATCCGGGGGTGGCTCCGATAAACTCATCTTT. Residues: CALLKSSPRSGGGSDKLIF.

The genes are TRDV1 and TRDJ1; 11 bases agree with TRDD3. The CDR3 extends over 17 amino acids. The germline gives CDR1 TSWWSYY, CDR2 QGS. Trimming took 3 bases from V and 9 from J; bases not matched to a gene: 15. The CDR3 coding sequence is TGTGCTCTTGGGGAGCTTTGGCTGGGGGATACTAGGGGGGAACTCATCTTT. It yields the protein CALGELWLGDTRGELIF.

This rearrangement joins TRAV29/DV5 to TRDJ1; 10 positions agree with TRDD3. The CDR3 totals 17 residues. The V segment lost 0 bases and the J segment 1 base; nucleotides outside the gene matches: 9. CDR1 is NSMFDY, CDR2 ISSIKDK, per germline. The DNA for the CDR3 is TGTGCAGCAAGCGCGGGGTGGGGGATACAGGCCACCGATAAACTCATCTTT. It is translated as CAASAGWGIQATDKLIF. Based on the CDR3 plus reference TRAV29/DV5 and TRDJ1, the full variable domain is DQQVKQNSPSLSVQEGRISILNCDYTNSMFDYFLWYKKYPAEGPTFLISISSIKDKNEDGRFTVFLNKSAKHLSLHIVPSQPGDSAVYFCAASAGWGIQATDKLIFGKGTRVTVEP.

This clone was seen more than once but under ten times. The gene calls are TRDV1 and TRDJ1, with 12 bases fitting TRDD3. The germline CDR1 and CDR2 sequences are TSWWSYY and QGS. This CDR3 comprises 17 residues. V shed 4 bases and J 3 bases; nucleotides not matched to a gene: 9. The CDR3 sequence: CALGALLGDTFPDKLIF. CDR3 nucleotides: TGTGCTCTTGGGGCACTACTGGGGGATACTTTTCCCGATAAACTCATCTTT.

The chain couples TRDV1 to TRDJ1; 12 nucleotides match TRDD3. This CDR3 contains 19 residues. The trim removed 5 bases at V and 3 bases at J, leaving 16 bases unmatched. Germline CDR1 TSWWSYY, CDR2 QGS. In DNA form, the CDR3 reads TGTGCTCTTGGGAGCCGTCCTACTGGGGGATACTCCGAGCCCGATAAACTCATCTTT. This codes for CALGSRPTGGYSEPDKLIF.

This clone was seen more than once but under ten times. This chain joins TRDV1 and TRDJ1; no definite D call. The CDR3 runs to 20 residues. In germline, CDR1 is TSWWSYY, CDR2 QGS. Between the trimmed V and J ends, which lost 0 bases and 0 bases, there was a span of 23 bases. CDR3: CALGELMTRPGAIYTDKLIF. In DNA form, the CDR3 reads TGTGCTCTTGGGGAACTAATGACCCGCCCCGGTGCCATTTACACCGATAAACTCATCTTT.

The gene calls are TRDV1 and TRDJ1; 9 bases agree with TRDD3. The V gene's germline CDR1 is TSWWSYY and CDR2 QGS. The CDR3 runs to 24 residues. V trimming: 5 bases; J trimming: 0 bases; junction bases outside the gene matches: 31. The CDR3 DNA follows: TGTGCTCTTGGGCCCCGGGGGGAGATCTTCCTCGCTGCTGGGGGATCGCCGAACACCGATAAACTCATCTTT. Its translation: CALGPRGEIFLAAGGSPNTDKLIF.

The chain recombines TRDV1 with TRDJ1; 13 bases map to TRDD3. Germline V CDR1 and CDR2: TSWWSYY, QGS. V gave up 2 bases and J gave up 4 bases; unmatched junction bases: 22. CDR3 length: 22 residues. The CDR3 spells CALGERFPPERYWGIRIDKLIF. CDR3 in DNA: TGTGCTCTTGGGGAAAGATTCCCTCCTGAGAGGTACTGGGGGATACGCATCGATAAACTCATCTTT.